These 32 T cell receptor beta chains were sequenced from one sample in a study of cytotoxic CD8 clonotypes in ibrutinib-treated CLL. The method was immunoSEQ multiplex PCR; TCRdb's version includes in-frame clones alone and lacks a portion of them. There are a few thousand clones in the sample; roughly 80% occur only once, and under 25% lies in the top ten. The sequencing used PBMCs, collected before ibrutinib treatment. The receptors come from a human donor with chronic lymphocytic leukemia.

In DNA form, the CDR3 reads TGTGCCAGAGAGACAGGGGGCGACGAGCAGTACTTC. Its translation: CARETGGDEQYF. The chain is built from TRBV6-4 and TRBJ2-7; 10 bases match TRBD1. This CDR3 is 12 amino acids long. Unmatched junction bases numbered 4, after V lost 9 bases and J lost 5 bases. Germline CDR1 reads MRHNA; CDR2 reads SNTAGT.

This chain joins TRBV7-9 and TRBJ1-4; TRBD1 might be the D (5 bases). The CDR3 is 17 amino acids. V lost 6 bases and J 10 bases, leaving 27 bases between the germline ends. Germline loops: CDR1 SEHNR, CDR2 FQNEAQ (reference sequence). The CDR3 is CASRTSYWDGESGKLFF. In DNA, the CDR3 is TGTGCCAGCAGGACCTCGTACTGGGACGGAGAGTCAGGAAAACTGTTTTTT. Using reference TRBV7-9 and TRBJ1-4 for the parts outside the CDR3, the full variable domain is DTGVSQNPRHKITKRGQNVTFRCDPISEHNRLYWYRQTLGQGPEFLTYFQNEAQLEKSRLLSDRFSAERPKGSFSTLEIQRTEQGDSAMYLCASRTSYWDGESGKLFFGSGTQLSVL.

The table lists this clone with a few counts. The genes are TRBV28 and TRBJ1-2, with unresolved D. The CDR3 length is 15 residues. V was pared by 4 bases and J by 2 bases, with 14 bases between. Germline CDR1 reads MDHEN; CDR2 reads SYDVKM. CDR3 coding DNA: TGTGCCAGCAGTTCATACTTAGAGGAGAACTATGGCTACACCTTC. Its protein product is CASSSYLEENYGYTF.

This clone was detected once. This chain connects TRBV7-9 to TRBJ2-7, with a possible D match to TRBD1 (5 bases). The CDR3 length is 12 residues. V was clipped by 4 bases and J by 3 bases, with 7 bases between them. CDR1 is SEHNR and CDR2 is FQNEAQ in the germline V gene (reference sequence). CDR3 bases: TGTGCCAGCAGCTCGACAGTCTACGAGCAGTACTTC. It specifies CASSSTVYEQYF.

This clone has a single count. The gene calls are TRBV7-3 and TRBJ2-3; 9 nucleotides line up with TRBD1. Germline CDR1 and CDR2: SGHTA and FQGTGA. This CDR3 has 15 residues. V shed 1 base and J 2 bases; nucleotides not matched to a gene: 1. CDR3 nucleotide sequence: TGTGCCAGCAGCTTAAACAGGGGGCTCACAGATACGCAGTATTTT. Its translation is CASSLNRGLTDTQYF. The whole variable domain, filled in from reference TRBV7-3 and TRBJ2-3, reads GAGVSQTPSNKVTEKGKYVELRCDPISGHTALYWYRQSLGQGPEFLIYFQGTGAADDSGLPNDRFFAVRPEGSVSTLKIQRTERGDSAVYLCASSLNRGLTDTQYFGPGTRLTVL.

The chain carries TRBV25-1 and TRBJ1-2, with D unclear. The CDR3 loop spans 14 amino acids. V lost 3 bases, J lost 8 bases, and 16 bases lay in between. Germline V lookup: CDR1 MGHDK, CDR2 SYGVNS. CDR3 residues: CASSETRASGGYTF. Written as DNA, the CDR3 is TGTGCCAGCAGTGAGACAAGGGCCTCGGGGGGCTACACCTTC.

The chain links TRBV4-1 to TRBJ1-5; TRBD1 matches 8 bases. This CDR3 region has 15 residues. Per the germline V gene, CDR1 is MGHRA and CDR2 is YSYEKL. The trim removed 3 bases at V and 3 bases at J, leaving 4 bases unmatched. The CDR3 spells CASSQGQAFNQPQHF. The CDR3 bases are TGCGCCAGCAGCCAGGGACAGGCTTTCAATCAGCCCCAGCATTTT.

The rearrangement uses TRBV28 and TRBJ2-1; TRBD2 aligns across 14 bases. V lost 5 bases, J lost 9 bases, and 6 bases stayed unmatched. The CDR3 runs to 15 residues. The germline gives CDR1 MDHEN, CDR2 SYDVKM. The CDR3: CASSTTSGRALEQFF. In nucleotides, the CDR3 is TGTGCCAGCAGTACGACTAGCGGGAGGGCCCTTGAGCAGTTCTTC. Full variable domain (remainder filled in from reference TRBV28 and TRBJ2-1): DVKVTQSSRYLVKRTGEKVFLECVQDMDHENMFWYRQDPGLGLRLIYFSYDVKMKEKGDIPEGYSVSREKKERFSLILESASTNQTSMYLCASSTTSGRALEQFFGPGTRLTVL.

The gene calls are TRBV2 and TRBJ2-7; 8 positions agree with TRBD1. Germline CDR1 SNHLY, CDR2 FYNNEI. CDR3 size: 16 residues. With 6 bases clipped from V and 1 base from J, the junction kept 11 bases outside the gene matches. CDR3 DNA sequence: TGTGCCAGCAGCAGTGCGTTAGACAGGGGATCCTACGAGCAGTACTTC. Translated, it gives CASSSALDRGSYEQYF.

This chain links TRBV6-5 with TRBJ1-1; possibly TRBD1 for D (6 bases). The CDR3 length is 14 residues. The V gene's germline CDR1 is MNHEY and CDR2 SVGAGI. Trimming pared 0 bases from V and 4 bases from J, leaving 9 bases between. CDR3 amino acids: CASSYSRGATEAFF. As DNA, the CDR3 is TGTGCCAGCAGTTACTCGAGGGGGGCCACTGAAGCTTTCTTT.

Note on this clone: At one boundary the junction diverges from the germline segment, which might be a read error. The CDR3 sequence: CASSLDGGNTGELFF. For the CDR3, the DNA is TGTGCTAGCAGCTTAGATGGCGGGAACACCGGGGAGCTGTTTTTT. The V gene is TRBV7-7, the J gene TRBJ2-2; D gene uncertain. The CDR3 runs 15 residues. Per germline, CDR1 SSHAT and CDR2 FNYEAQ (reference sequence). Filled out from reference TRBV7-7 and TRBJ2-2, the complete variable domain reads GAGVSQSPRYKVTKRGQDVTLRCDPISSHATLYWYQQALGQGPEFLTYFNYEAQPDKSGLPSDRFSAERPEGSISTLTIQRTEQRDSAMYRCASSLDGGNTGELFFGEGSRLTVL.

The rearrangement uses TRBV27 and TRBJ1-5; D unresolved. Per germline, CDR1 MNHEY and CDR2 SMNVEV (reference sequence). The CDR3 runs to 12 residues. V dropped 8 bases and J dropped 6 bases, with 11 bases sitting between them. Here the CDR3 reads CASWAVGQPQHF. In DNA form, the CDR3 reads TGTGCCAGCTGGGCCGTCGGTCAGCCCCAGCATTTT.

V usage is TRBV10-3 and J usage is TRBJ2-7; TRBD1 matches at 7 bases. This CDR3 region has 13 residues. With V trimmed by 7 bases and J by 1 base, 4 bases remained unmatched. Germline CDR1 reads ENHRY; CDR2 reads SYGVKD. CDR3 DNA: TGTGCCATCACCAAGACAGGGTCCTACGAGCAGTACTTC. It yields the protein CAITKTGSYEQYF.

The chain links TRBV28 to TRBJ1-1, with D possibly matching TRBD1 (5 bases). CDR1 and CDR2 (germline): MDHEN, SYDVKM. The germline V and J ends were trimmed by 3 bases and 7 bases, with 9 bases remaining between them. The CDR3 spans 12 residues. The CDR3 spells CASSLQTGEAFF. The DNA for the CDR3 is TGTGCCAGCAGTTTGCAAACAGGTGAAGCTTTCTTT.

This clone was recorded once. The chain employs TRBV6-5 and TRBJ2-7; no definite D call. CDR1 is MNHEY, CDR2 SVGAGI, per germline. The CDR3 spans 13 residues. V was trimmed by 5 bases and J by 3 bases, leaving 11 bases between them. In DNA form, the CDR3 reads TGTGCCAGCAGTCGAGGACCCCTCTACGAGCAGTACTTC. Residues: CASSRGPLYEQYF.

This chain links TRBV29-1 with TRBJ1-5; D is ambiguous. Trimming removed 3 bases from V and 4 bases from J, with 10 bases in between. The CDR3 contains 13 residues. CDR1 SQVTM and CDR2 ANQGSEA come from the germline V gene. The CDR3 coding sequence is TGCAGCGTTGATTCCGGGAAAAATCAGCCCCAGCATTTT. Translated, it gives CSVDSGKNQPQHF.

The V and J genes are TRBV5-1 and TRBJ1-1; D is possibly TRBD1 (5 bases). The CDR3 length is 14 residues. Trimming removed 4 bases from V and 3 bases from J, with 13 bases in between. Germline CDR1 reads SGHRS; CDR2 reads YFSETQ. The CDR3 spells CASSPLRGDTEAFF. The CDR3 DNA follows: TGCGCCAGCAGCCCCCTCCGGGGGGACACTGAAGCTTTCTTT.

The rearrangement links TRBV5-1 to TRBJ2-3; 7 bases are shared with TRBD1. The CDR3 runs 15 residues. Germline V gene data show CDR1 as SGHRS and CDR2 as YFSETQ. Unmatched junction bases numbered 5, after V lost 4 bases and J lost 0 bases. For the CDR3, the DNA is TGCGCCAGCAGCGGGACAGCCTTTAGCACAGATACGCAGTATTTT. As protein: CASSGTAFSTDTQYF.

This clone appeared a few times. The rearrangement joins TRBV5-6 to TRBJ1-5; 8 nucleotides line up with TRBD1. The CDR3 contains 14 residues. The germline CDR1 and CDR2 sequences are SGHDT and YYEEEE. V trimming: 0 bases; J trimming: 9 bases; junction bases outside the gene matches: 5. This chain's CDR3 is CASSLGRGRGPQHF. In DNA, the CDR3 is TGTGCCAGCAGCTTGGGCAGGGGGCGAGGGCCCCAGCATTTT.

The gene calls are TRBV19 and TRBJ2-1, with a tentative D call TRBD1 (6 bases). V gave up 3 bases and J gave up 0 bases, with 12 bases separating them. This CDR3 comprises 16 residues. Looked up from germline, CDR1 is LNHDA and CDR2 is SQIVND (reference sequence). CDR3 loop: CASSMRDTLSYNEQFF. CDR3 nucleotide sequence: TGTGCCAGTAGTATGAGGGACACCCTCTCCTACAATGAGCAGTTCTTC.

The count of this clone is one. V and J are TRBV30 and TRBJ1-1; no definite D call. Germline CDR1 is GTSNPN and CDR2 is SVGIG (reference sequence). The CDR3 runs to 10 residues. Between the trimmed V and J ends, which lost 2 bases and 7 bases, there was a span of 5 bases. The CDR3 region has the DNA TGTGCCTGGAGTCAGTTTGAAGCTTTCTTT. Amino acids: CAWSQFEAFF.

The chain uses TRBV6-6 and TRBJ2-7, with 7 bases fitting TRBD1. The germline gives CDR1 MNHNY, CDR2 SVGAGI (reference sequence). The CDR3 is 14 residues long. The junction had 7 bases not matched to a gene; V was cut back by 6 bases and J by 2 bases. CDR3 sequence: CASRQGTVTYEQYF. CDR3 nucleotide sequence: TGTGCCAGCAGACAGGGGACAGTAACCTACGAGCAGTACTTC.

The V gene is TRBV5-1, the J gene TRBJ2-5; no firm D call. V was shortened by 4 bases and J by 5 bases, with 18 bases between the two germline ends. CDR3 size: 15 residues. Germline V gene lookup returns CDR1 SGHRS and CDR2 YFSETQ. The DNA of the CDR3 is TGCGCCAGCAGCCCCACTGCTGGGGAAGGGGAGACCCAGTACTTC. Protein sequence: CASSPTAGEGETQYF. Full variable domain (remainder filled in from reference TRBV5-1 and TRBJ2-5): KAGVTQTPRYLIKTRGQQVTLSCSPISGHRSVSWYQQTPGQGLQFLFEYFSETQRNKGNFPGRFSGRQFSNSRSEMNVSTLELGDSALYLCASSPTAGEGETQYFGPGTRLLVL.

Judged by abundance, this clone is large (0.1 to 1%). The V call is TRBV9, the J call TRBJ2-6, with unresolved D. Trimming took off 3 bases at V and 0 bases at J, with 10 bases between the two ends. CDR1 and CDR2 (germline): SGDLS, YYNGEE. The CDR3 consists of 16 residues. DNA of the CDR3: TGTGCCAGCAGCGCCTCTTACAGCTCTGGGGCCAACGTCCTGACTTTC. Encoded protein: CASSASYSSGANVLTF.

The chain combines TRBV5-6 with TRBJ1-1; no definite D call. From germline, CDR1 is SGHDT and CDR2 YYEEEE. The length of the CDR3 is 12 residues. Trimming removed 0 bases from V and 5 bases from J, with 5 bases in between. Here the CDR3 reads CASSLARTEAFF. The CDR3, as DNA: TGTGCCAGCAGCTTGGCCCGAACTGAAGCTTTCTTT.

The chain employs TRBV7-6 and TRBJ2-1; D unclear. The CDR3 is 14 amino acids. Per germline, CDR1 SGHVS and CDR2 FNYEAQ. The germline V and J ends were trimmed by 1 base and 6 bases, with 10 bases remaining between them. In DNA, the CDR3 is TGTGCCAGCAGCTTAGGCAGTTTCGGCAATGAGCAGTTCTTC. Its translation is CASSLGSFGNEQFF.

V is TRBV5-8 and J is TRBJ1-2; the D gene is possibly TRBD1 (5 bases). This CDR3 is 13 amino acids long. Trimming cost V 6 bases and J 6 bases, with 15 bases left between them. CDR1 and CDR2 from the germline V gene are SGHTS and YDEGEE. CDR3 sequence: CASNFDRRDGYTF. The CDR3 coding sequence is TGTGCCAGCAATTTCGACAGACGGGATGGCTACACCTTC.

The CDR3 coding sequence is TGTGCCAGCAGTTTACAGTCGGGTTACGAGCAGTACTTC. Translating gives CASSLQSGYEQYF. The rearrangement links TRBV27 to TRBJ2-7; D gene ambiguous. The CDR3 is 13 amino acids. Trimming stripped 2 bases from V and 4 bases from J, with 9 bases between. Germline V gene sequence: CDR1 MNHEY, CDR2 SMNVEV (reference sequence).

The CDR3 is CASSRDRVRSDKLFF. DNA of the CDR3: TGTGCCAGCAGCCGGGACAGGGTACGGAGTGATAAACTGTTTTTT. The chain carries TRBV28 and TRBJ1-4, with TRBD1 matching 9 bases. The trim removed 6 bases at V and 11 bases at J, leaving 13 bases unmatched. The CDR3 is 15 residues long. Germline CDR1 is MDHEN and CDR2 is SYDVKM.

The J gene is TRBJ2-3, the V gene TRBV28; TRBD2 is a possible D gene (5 bases). The germline V gene has CDR1 MDHEN and CDR2 SYDVKM. V was trimmed by 4 bases and J by 0 bases, leaving 11 bases between them. This CDR3 comprises 15 residues. The CDR3 nucleotides read TGTGCCAGCAGTTATATACGGGGAAGCACAGATACGCAGTATTTT. This codes for CASSYIRGSTDTQYF.

The J gene is TRBJ2-5, the V gene TRBV18, with D perhaps TRBD1 or TRBD2 (6 bases each). CDR3 length: 16 amino acids. Germline assignment: CDR1 KGHSH and CDR2 LQKENI. The V end was cut by 5 bases, the J end by 1 base, with 17 bases between. The CDR3 protein is CASSGKGVAAQETQYF. DNA for the CDR3: TGTGCCAGCTCAGGCAAGGGGGTAGCGGCCCAAGAGACCCAGTACTTC.

A word on this clone: This may arise from a read error, as a much more abundant clone is one base away. Other DNA variants within this sample encode the same CDR3. The genes are TRBV27 and TRBJ2-5, with 7 bases fitting TRBD1. Germline V gene lookup returns CDR1 MNHEY and CDR2 SMNVEV (reference sequence). The CDR3 length is 14 residues. The V and J ends lost 5 bases and 5 bases, in that order; junction bases with no gene match: 8. The CDR3 region is CASSLGQFGETQYF. The CDR3 DNA sequence: TGTGCCAGCAGTCTGGGACAGTTCGGGGAGACCCAGTACTTC.